One and the same sample provided the 16 T cell receptor beta chains below, sequenced in a study of cytomegalovirus exposure and HLA in healthy donors. Vbeta (60) and Jbeta (13) primers were used in the PCR. The assay was immunoSEQ multiplex PCR, and TCRdb's table has in-frame clones only and misses some. This repertoire shows approximately 140,000 clones, around 85% found once; its top ten account for 8.8%. The sample taken for sequencing was PBMCs. These receptors were obtained from a woman aged 45 to 65 in good health and CMV-seropositive.

The CDR3 protein is CASSQVGLAGGLSSEQYF. The CDR3 DNA follows: TGTGCCAGCAGCCAGGTTGGACTAGCGGGGGGGCTTTCCAGCGAGCAGTACTTC. The rearrangement joins TRBV4-2 to TRBJ2-7, with 15 positions matching TRBD2. Losses at the gene ends were 3 bases for V and 6 bases for J; bases not matched to a gene: 12. The CDR3 runs to 18 residues. CDR1 is LGHNA, CDR2 YNFKEQ, per germline.

The CDR3 DNA is TGTGCCATCAGTGCGTCCCGGGACAGGGTGGATACGCAGTATTTT. Amino acids: CAISASRDRVDTQYF. The chain combines TRBV10-3 with TRBJ2-3, with TRBD1 matching 9 bases. This CDR3 has 15 residues. In germline, CDR1 is ENHRY, CDR2 SYGVKD. V lost 4 bases and J lost 6; bases outside the gene matches: 8.

V gene TRBV5-6 combines with J gene TRBJ2-3; TRBD2 is a possible D gene (5 bases). CDR1 and CDR2 from the germline V gene are SGHDT and YYEEEE. The CDR3 loop spans 15 amino acids. The ends were cut back, 4 bases at V and 1 base at J, with 13 bases in the middle. The DNA for the CDR3 is TGTGCCAGCAGCCCGACTGGGCGGGGCACAGATACGCAGTATTTT. Amino acids: CASSPTGRGTDTQYF.

The chain links TRBV7-2 to TRBJ1-2, with D maybe TRBD1 (6 bases). CDR1 SGHTA and CDR2 FQGNSA come from the germline V gene. The CDR3 has 16 amino acids. V lost 2 bases to trimming and J lost 1 base, with 14 bases between them. The CDR3 DNA sequence: TGTGCCAGCAGCTTACAGGCAGGGGCGAATAACTATGGCTACACCTTC. It yields the protein CASSLQAGANNYGYTF.

This chain joins TRBV10-3 and TRBJ2-5; 13 bases line up with TRBD2. The V gene end was trimmed by 0 bases and the J gene end by 3 bases; junction bases not matched to a gene: 4. Per germline, CDR1 ENHRY and CDR2 SYGVKD. The CDR3 is 17 amino acids. CDR3 sequence (DNA): TGTGCCATCAGTGAGTCGAAGGGGACTAGCGGGGAAGAGACCCAGTACTTC. This encodes CAISESKGTSGEETQYF.

Remarks on this clone: Different DNA sequences within this sample yield the same CDR3. This chain joins TRBV5-1 and TRBJ2-3; D may be TRBD1 (5 bases). The CDR3 contains 16 residues. Germline V CDR1 and CDR2: SGHRS, YFSETQ. V shed 2 bases and J shed 0 bases, with 13 bases lying between them. CDR3: CASSLVGSGSTDTQYF. CDR3 nucleotide sequence: TGCGCCAGCAGCTTAGTAGGGTCAGGGAGCACAGATACGCAGTATTTT.

V is TRBV28 and J is TRBJ2-2; 14 bases fit TRBD2. Germline loops: CDR1 MDHEN, CDR2 SYDVKM. With V trimmed by 2 bases and J by 6 bases, 5 bases remained unmatched. CDR3 length: 17 residues. The CDR3, as DNA: TGTGCCAGCAGTTTAATCGTGGGACTAGCGGGGGCCGGGGAGCTGTTTTTT. Its protein product is CASSLIVGLAGAGELFF.

This CDR3 is CATSRTSTGGNEQYF. In nucleotides, the CDR3 is TGTGCCACCAGCAGAACTTCGACAGGGGGCAACGAGCAGTACTTC. This chain uses TRBV15 with TRBJ2-7; 10 positions agree with TRBD1. The germline gives CDR1 LNHNV, CDR2 YYDKDF (reference sequence). The CDR3 length is 15 residues. With V trimmed by 2 bases and J by 5 bases, 6 bases remained unmatched.

The gene calls are TRBV7-9 and TRBJ1-1; 7 positions match TRBD1. This CDR3 contains 13 residues. The trim removed 4 bases at V and 6 bases at J, leaving 5 bases unmatched. Looked up from germline, CDR1 is SEHNR and CDR2 is FQNEAQ (reference sequence). The CDR3 is CASSSGQESEAFF. The CDR3 nucleotides read TGTGCCAGCAGCTCTGGACAGGAATCTGAAGCTTTCTTT.

The rearrangement links TRBV5-4 to TRBJ2-1; 10 bases map to TRBD2. The CDR3 extends over 16 amino acids. Looked up from germline, CDR1 is SGHNT and CDR2 is YYREEE (reference sequence). V gave up 0 bases and J gave up 8 bases; unmatched junction bases: 8. The CDR3 here is CASSLEPSGGNYEQFF. The CDR3 nucleotides read TGTGCCAGCAGCTTGGAGCCTAGCGGGGGTAACTATGAGCAGTTCTTC.

This chain uses TRBV5-1 with TRBJ2-3, with D possibly being TRBD2 (6 bases). Per germline, CDR1 SGHRS and CDR2 YFSETQ. This CDR3 spans 14 amino acids. The V gene lost 6 bases and the J gene lost 2 bases, with 13 bases spanning the gap. CDR3 loop: CASMERATTDTQYF. The DNA of the CDR3 is TGCGCCAGCATGGAGCGGGCGACCACAGATACGCAGTATTTT.

This sequence joins TRBV30 and TRBJ1-2; tentative D call: TRBD1 (5 bases). The V and J ends lost 3 bases and 0 bases respectively, with 11 bases between them. The germline gives CDR1 GTSNPN, CDR2 SVGIG (reference sequence). This CDR3 has 14 amino acids. The CDR3 DNA is TGTGCCTGGAGGGGGGGAGGATCTAACTATGGCTACACCTTC. This sequence encodes CAWRGGGSNYGYTF.

This chain connects TRBV18 to TRBJ2-1; TRBD1 matches 12 bases. The germline V gene encodes CDR1 KGHSH and CDR2 LQKENI. This CDR3 is built from 15 residues. J lost 6 bases, V lost 3 bases, and 3 bases had no gene match. CDR3 sequence (DNA): TGTGCCAGCTCACCGGGACAGGGGGCCAGCAATGAGCAGTTCTTC. It translates to CASSPGQGASNEQFF.

This clone was observed a few times. V and J are TRBV6-4 and TRBJ2-1; 10 bases agree with TRBD2. The CDR3 has 16 residues. Germline CDR1 is MRHNA and CDR2 is SNTAGT. V lost 0 bases to trimming and J lost 7 bases; unmatched junction nucleotides: 6. In nucleotides, the CDR3 is TGTGCCAGCAGTGACTCCGGAACTAGCGGGGCTAATGAGCAGTTCTTC. As protein: CASSDSGTSGANEQFF.

This rearrangement joins TRBV27 to TRBJ2-7; 12 positions agree with TRBD1. The trim removed 1 base at V and 7 bases at J, leaving 8 bases unmatched. This CDR3 region has 16 residues. Germline CDR1 reads MNHEY; CDR2 reads SMNVEV (reference sequence). The CDR3 sequence: CASSLLGTGGVGEQYF. The CDR3 nucleotides read TGTGCCAGCAGTTTATTAGGGACAGGGGGCGTGGGGGAGCAGTACTTC.

In this sample, this clone turned up a few times. This chain joins TRBV7-2 and TRBJ2-5; TRBD1 is a possible D gene (6 bases). Germline V CDR1 and CDR2: SGHTA, FQGNSA. CDR3 length: 14 amino acids. The V gene lost 3 bases and the J gene lost 4 bases, with 12 bases spanning the gap. The CDR3 loop is CASSFQGTGETQYF. The CDR3 DNA follows: TGTGCCAGCAGCTTCCAGGGGACGGGAGAGACCCAGTACTTC. The whole variable domain, filled in from reference TRBV7-2 and TRBJ2-5, reads GAGVSQSPSNKVTEKGKDVELRCDPISGHTALYWYRQSLGQGLEFLIYFQGNSAPDKSGLPSDRFSAERTGGSVSTLTIQRTQQEDSAVYLCASSFQGTGETQYFGPGTRLLVL.